This TCR beta chain was identified during a study of blood T cells in healthy people across ages (dated by TCRdb to about 2015). Looking at the study overall: In model experiments, template switching captured roughly one uniquely barcoded TCR beta cDNA molecule for every two T cells. Age-related changes in TCR beta repertoire diversity were measured in the study by deep sequencing normalized with unique cDNA molecular identifiers. Donors were grouped into four age groups: young (average approximately 15 years), middle-aged (around 39), aged (about 60) and long-lived (around 80). To avoid experimental bias, donors of different ages were randomly spread across the sequencing lanes. The study analyzed two additional independent replicas of 1 million unique cDNA reads from the same blood draw for two donors, one aged 18 to 29 and one aged 80 or older.

The receptor library was made with 5' RACE. This sample was sequenced with an Illumina HiSeq 2500. A second PCR of roughly 7 to 12 cycles was performed with a sample-barcoded 5' primer and a J-beta primer mix. Each TCR beta cDNA molecule received a unique molecular identifier from a template-switch 5' adaptor carrying 12 random nucleotides. Each sample yielded at least 2.5 million CDR3-containing paired-end reads. First-strand cDNA was synthesized from all RNA with the Mint cDNA synthesis kit, primed by a TRBC-specific oligonucleotide. Following uracil-DNA glycosylase treatment, a first 18-cycle PCR with universal primers M1SS and BC2_uni_R was performed on all cDNA. Processing in the source paper ran as follows. For normalization, 1 million high-quality reads were randomly selected from each sample, with every read carrying a distinct molecular identifier. Reads with shared molecular identifiers were discarded instead of being binned into consensus sequences. MiTCR, with a Q25 quality threshold and the strictest error-elimination algorithm, was used for CDR3 identification, clonotype clustering and error correction. A nonparametric unseen species model with Euler transformation was used to estimate a lower bound on total TCR beta diversity. TCRdb ran its own pipeline on the public reads, namely fastp trimming at Q25 and MiXCR clone calling, and kept in-frame beta chains. Rows with a matching CDR3 protein are joined into one entry that keeps the most common DNA and genes. These V and J calls rely on TCRdb rather than the paper's analysis. This sample lists about a million distinct CDR3 sequences; around two fifths were detected once. The ten largest account for about 12% of the sample.

About this clonotype: Its antigen remains unidentified. The sample holds no much larger clone one base away, and base qualities are not on file.

Trimming takes 0 bases off V and 7 bases off J; junction bases not matched to a gene: 11. The CDR3 goes from the cysteine to the phenylalanine over 15 residues. The only DNA kept is the CDR3, 45 bases in frame from the first base. The germline V gene (reference sequence) yields DFQATT for CDR1 and SNEGSKA for CDR2. What the research found in general, with its limitations: Since profiling was done on bulk unsorted PBMCs, naive and antigen-experienced compartments could not be conclusively compared. A strong correlation was found between observed TCR beta diversity and the percentage of naive T cells measured by flow cytometry. Compared with the aged group, more naive CD4+ T cells, fewer expanded clones and increased TCR diversity were shown by the long-lived group, suggesting age selection. Estimates of total diversity based on one million sequenced T cells were considered lower bounds and underestimates. Observed TCR beta diversity per million T cells fell roughly linearly with age, and a significant reduction was already apparent by age around 40. Because the CMV infection status of the donors was unknown, age-related changes in expanded clonotypes may potentially have been confounded.

The donors were roughly 39 Caucasian individuals from Russia, aged 6 to 90 years, who were systemically healthy. Around 10 milliliters of peripheral blood were drawn from each donor into EDTA-treated Vacutainer tubes. Ficoll-Paque density-gradient centrifugation was used to isolate PBMCs, with at least 7 million per sample. Trizol reagent was used to extract total RNA from PBMCs, with at least 5 micrograms per sample. For every donor, an aliquot of PBMCs went through flow cytometry to measure the percentages of naive CD45RAhigh/CD27high T cells. Sequenced: blood. This sequence uses TRBV20-1 and TRBJ2-7, with 8 bases aligning to TRBD2. The TCR originated in a man younger than 30 in good health. The sequenced DNA is TGCAGTGCTAGAGATTCAGCGGGAGAATTAAATGAGCAGTACTTC. This codes for CSARDSAGELNEQYF.